This T cell receptor beta chain is from a study of cytomegalovirus exposure and HLA in healthy donors. General study findings and limits: 164 TCR beta chains were listed as cytomegalovirus-associated. Researchers reportedly found TCR beta sequences accurately predicted most subjects' HLA-A and HLA-B alleles. Common viral pathogens seemed to be connected with several of the most significant clusters, according to a later analysis.

This clone was counted a few times. The antigen is unknown. PCR was performed using 60 Vbeta and 13 Jbeta primers. This table comes from immunoSEQ multiplex PCR, and its TCRdb copy is limited to in-frame clones, with some not included. This table holds roughly 150,000 clones, approximately 78% found once. Unrecorded immune exposures were likely, despite nominal health at sampling. CDR3 size: 14 residues. Per the germline V gene, CDR1 is WNHNN and CDR2 is SYGVQD (reference sequence). V shed 5 bases and J shed 3 bases, with 11 bases lying between them. The receptor's source is a woman between 40 and 50 years old in good health and CMV-seropositive. V and J are TRBV10-1 and TRBJ1-5; no firm D call. Specimen: PBMCs. The DNA for the CDR3 is TGCGCCAGCAGTAGAGGCAGTCCCAATCAGCCCCAGCATTTT. This sequence encodes CASSRGSPNQPQHF.